This TCR beta chain was obtained from a study of blood T cell repertoires in COVID-19. As for the study in general: The study drew acute and convalescent COVID-19 samples from the United States, Italy and Spain. T cells, B-cell-depleted T cells, or PBMCs provided the cDNA or gDNA that served as material.

In the authors' workflow: Using reference gene primer amplification, nucleated cell counts were estimated. Data came from immunoSEQ multiplex PCR; TCRdb stores just in-frame clones and leaves some out. The DNA was the basis for D and trimming; V, J and clone size are from that table. The sample has 70,000 to 80,000 clones; about nine tenths are singletons. This CDR3 spans 15 amino acids. Trimming took off 7 bases at V and 2 bases at J, with 15 bases between the two ends. Germline V gives CDR1 LNHDA, CDR2 SQIVND (reference sequence). The receptor was derived from a woman aged 55-70 years with acute or convalescent COVID-19. This chain connects TRBV19 to TRBJ1-5, with D uncertain. Sequenced material: peripheral blood. The CDR3 here is CASTHGGSGNQPQHF. As DNA, the CDR3 is TGTGCCAGTACCCATGGAGGTAGTGGCAATCAGCCCCAGCATTTT. Full variable domain (missing parts from reference TRBV19 and TRBJ1-5): DGGITQSPKYLFRKEGQNVTLSCEQNLNHDAMYWYRQDPGQGLRLIYYSQIVNDFQKGDIAEGYSVSREKKESFPLTVTSAQKNPTAFYLCASTHGGSGNQPQHFGDGTRLSIL.